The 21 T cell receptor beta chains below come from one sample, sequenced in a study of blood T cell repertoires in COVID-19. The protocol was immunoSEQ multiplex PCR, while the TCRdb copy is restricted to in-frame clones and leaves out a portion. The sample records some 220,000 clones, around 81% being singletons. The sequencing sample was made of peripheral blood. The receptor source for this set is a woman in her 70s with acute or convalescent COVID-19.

CDR3 region: CASSLLPDFTNTEAFF. The CDR3 DNA sequence: TGTGCCAGCAGCCTACTCCCGGACTTTACGAACACTGAAGCTTTCTTT. V gene TRBV5-8 combines with J gene TRBJ1-1; D unclear. Germline-derived CDR1 and CDR2 are SGHTS and YDEGEE. The CDR3 is 16 residues long. Trimming took off 4 bases at V and 1 base at J, with 17 bases between the two ends.

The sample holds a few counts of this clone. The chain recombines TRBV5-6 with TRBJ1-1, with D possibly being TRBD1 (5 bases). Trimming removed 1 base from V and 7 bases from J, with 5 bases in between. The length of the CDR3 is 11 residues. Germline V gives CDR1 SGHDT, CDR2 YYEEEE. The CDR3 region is CASSLTGEAFF. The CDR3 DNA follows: TGTGCCAGCAGCTTGACAGGTGAAGCTTTCTTT.

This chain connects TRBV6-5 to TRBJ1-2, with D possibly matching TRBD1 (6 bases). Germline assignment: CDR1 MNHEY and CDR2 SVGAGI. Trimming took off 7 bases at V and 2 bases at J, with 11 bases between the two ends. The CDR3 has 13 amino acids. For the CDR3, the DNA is TGTGCCAGCACTTTAGACAGGAACTATGGCTACACCTTC. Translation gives CASTLDRNYGYTF.

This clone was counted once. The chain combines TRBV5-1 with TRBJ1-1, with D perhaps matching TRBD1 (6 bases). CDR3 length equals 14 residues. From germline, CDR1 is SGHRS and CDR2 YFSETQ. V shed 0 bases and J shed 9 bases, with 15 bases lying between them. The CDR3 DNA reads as TGCGCCAGCAGCTTGGTCCAGGAGGGGGGGAAAGCTTTCTTT. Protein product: CASSLVQEGGKAFF.

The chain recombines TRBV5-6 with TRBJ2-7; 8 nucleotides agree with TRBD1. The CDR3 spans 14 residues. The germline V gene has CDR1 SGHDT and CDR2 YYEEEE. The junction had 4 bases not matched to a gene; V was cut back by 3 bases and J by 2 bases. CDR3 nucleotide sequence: TGTGCCAGCAGCTACAGGACAGGGACCTACGAGCAGTACTTC. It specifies CASSYRTGTYEQYF.

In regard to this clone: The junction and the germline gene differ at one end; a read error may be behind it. CDR3: CAWSVGRYSSPLHF. In DNA, the CDR3 is TGTGCCTGGAGTGTAGGGAGGTATAGTTCACCCCTCCACTTT. The rearrangement uses TRBV30 and TRBJ1-6; D is ambiguous. The CDR3 covers 14 residues. CDR1 and CDR2 from the germline V gene are GTSNPN and SVGIG (reference sequence).

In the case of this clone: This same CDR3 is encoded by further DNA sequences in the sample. The chain's CDR3 is CASSPGTGSYEQYF. The CDR3 DNA reads TGTGCCAGCAGCCCAGGGACAGGCTCCTACGAGCAGTACTTC. The genes are TRBV9 and TRBJ2-7; 8 bases match TRBD1. Germline values: CDR1 SGDLS, CDR2 YYNGEE. After removal of 4 bases from V and 0 bases from J, the junction contained 3 bases not matched to a gene. The CDR3 has 14 residues.

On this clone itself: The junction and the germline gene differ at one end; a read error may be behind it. CDR3 DNA sequence: TGTGCCAGCAGGCCTGCTCTTAGCAAAGATACGCAGTATTTT. Its protein product is CASRPALSKDTQYF. V gene TRBV27 combines with J gene TRBJ2-3; D gene uncertain. Germline lookup yields CDR1 MNHEY and CDR2 SMNVEV (reference sequence). The CDR3 has 14 residues.

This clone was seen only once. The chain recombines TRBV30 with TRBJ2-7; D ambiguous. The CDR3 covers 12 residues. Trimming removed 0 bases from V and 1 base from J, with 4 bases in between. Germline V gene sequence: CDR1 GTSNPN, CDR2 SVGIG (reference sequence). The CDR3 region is CAWSVRSYEQYF. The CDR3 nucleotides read TGTGCCTGGAGTGTGCGGTCCTACGAGCAGTACTTC.

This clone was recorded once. CDR3 coding DNA: TGTGCCAGCAGTCGCGGGACTAGCGGGGGCGAGCAGTTCTTC. It codes for CASSRGTSGGEQFF. The rearrangement uses TRBV6-5 and TRBJ2-1; 14 bases map to TRBD2. Germline V gives CDR1 MNHEY, CDR2 SVGAGI. V gave up 5 bases and J gave up 10 bases; unmatched junction bases: 4. CDR3 length: 14 amino acids.

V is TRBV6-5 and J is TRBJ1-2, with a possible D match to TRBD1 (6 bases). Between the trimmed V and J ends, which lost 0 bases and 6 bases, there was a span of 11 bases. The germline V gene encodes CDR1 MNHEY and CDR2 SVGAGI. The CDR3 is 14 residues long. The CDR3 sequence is CASSYSRTVDGYTF. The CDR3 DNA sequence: TGTGCCAGCAGTTACTCCCGGACAGTCGATGGCTACACCTTC.

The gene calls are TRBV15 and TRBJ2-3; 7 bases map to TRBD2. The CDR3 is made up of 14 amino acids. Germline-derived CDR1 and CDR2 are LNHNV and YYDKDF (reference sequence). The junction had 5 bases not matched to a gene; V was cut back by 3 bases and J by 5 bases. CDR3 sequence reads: CATSSGGWRDTQYF. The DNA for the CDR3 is TGTGCCACCAGCAGCGGGGGGTGGAGAGATACGCAGTATTTT. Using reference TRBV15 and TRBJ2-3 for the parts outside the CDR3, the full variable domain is DAMVIQNPRYQVTQFGKPVTLSCSQTLNHNVMYWYQQKSSQAPKLLFHYYDKDFNNEADTPDNFQSRRPNTSFCFLDIRSPGLGDTAMYLCATSSGGWRDTQYFGPGTRLTVL.

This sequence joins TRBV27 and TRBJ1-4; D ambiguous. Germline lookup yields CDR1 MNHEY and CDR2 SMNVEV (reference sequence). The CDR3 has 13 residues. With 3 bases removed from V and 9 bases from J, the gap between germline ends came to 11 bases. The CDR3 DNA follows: TGTGCCAGCAGTTTTGGGAGATCCCAAAAACTGTTTTTT. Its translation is CASSFGRSQKLFF.

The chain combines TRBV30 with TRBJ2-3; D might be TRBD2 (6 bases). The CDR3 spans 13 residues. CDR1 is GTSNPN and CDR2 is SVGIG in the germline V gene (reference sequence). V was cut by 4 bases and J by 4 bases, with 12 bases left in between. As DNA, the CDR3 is TGTGCCTGGACGGTGGGGGGAGCAGATACGCAGTATTTT. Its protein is CAWTVGGADTQYF. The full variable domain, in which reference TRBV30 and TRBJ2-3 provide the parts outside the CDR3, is SQTIHQWPATLVQPVGSPLSLECTVEGTSNPNLYWYRQAAGRGLQLLFYSVGIGQISSEVPQNLSASRPQDRQFILSSKKLLLSDSGFYLCAWTVGGADTQYFGPGTRLTVL.

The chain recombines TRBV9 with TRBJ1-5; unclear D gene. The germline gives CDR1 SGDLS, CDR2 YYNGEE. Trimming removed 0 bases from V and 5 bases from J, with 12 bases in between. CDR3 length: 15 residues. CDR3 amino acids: CASSVGSREDQPQHF. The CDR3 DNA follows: TGTGCCAGCAGCGTAGGCTCACGGGAAGATCAGCCCCAGCATTTT.

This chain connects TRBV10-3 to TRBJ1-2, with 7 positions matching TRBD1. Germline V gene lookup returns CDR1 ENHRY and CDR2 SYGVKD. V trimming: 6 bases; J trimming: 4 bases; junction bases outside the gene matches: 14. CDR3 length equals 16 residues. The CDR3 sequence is CAIRGGEGLPPYGYTF. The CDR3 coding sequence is TGTGCCATCAGAGGGGGCGAGGGCCTCCCGCCCTATGGCTACACCTTC.

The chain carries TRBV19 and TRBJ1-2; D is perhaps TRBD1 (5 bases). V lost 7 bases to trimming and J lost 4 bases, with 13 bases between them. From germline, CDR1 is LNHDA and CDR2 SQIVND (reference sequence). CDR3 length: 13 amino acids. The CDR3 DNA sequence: TGTGCCAGTACCGGAGGGGTCGGCTATGGCTACACCTTC. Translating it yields CASTGGVGYGYTF.

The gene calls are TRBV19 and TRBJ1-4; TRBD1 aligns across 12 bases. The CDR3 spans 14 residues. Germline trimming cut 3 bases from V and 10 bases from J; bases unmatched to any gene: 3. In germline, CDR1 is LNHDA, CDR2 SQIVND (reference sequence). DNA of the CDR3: TGTGCCAGTAGTATGGGGACAGGGGGCGGAAAACTGTTTTTT. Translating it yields CASSMGTGGGKLFF.

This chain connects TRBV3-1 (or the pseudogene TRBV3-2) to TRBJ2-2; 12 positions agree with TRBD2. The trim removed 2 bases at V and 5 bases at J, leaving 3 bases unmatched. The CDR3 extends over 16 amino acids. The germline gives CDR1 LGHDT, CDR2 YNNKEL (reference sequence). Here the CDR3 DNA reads TGTGCCAGCAGCCAACCTCTAGCGGGGGGGACCGGGGAGCTGTTTTTT. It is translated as CASSQPLAGGTGELFF.

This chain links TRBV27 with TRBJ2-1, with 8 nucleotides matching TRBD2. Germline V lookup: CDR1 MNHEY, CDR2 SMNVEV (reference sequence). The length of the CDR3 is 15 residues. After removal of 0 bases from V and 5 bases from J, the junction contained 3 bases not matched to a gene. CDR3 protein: CASSLSSGVNNEQFF. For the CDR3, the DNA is TGTGCCAGCAGTTTATCTAGCGGGGTAAACAATGAGCAGTTCTTC.

Here the CDR3 DNA reads TGTGCCAGTCGGGGGGATAAAGAGACCCAGTACTTC. Translation: CASRGDKETQYF. The chain has TRBV2 and TRBJ2-5; 7 nucleotides align to TRBD2. This CDR3 spans 12 amino acids. CDR1 SNHLY and CDR2 FYNNEI come from the germline V gene. V trimming: 9 bases; J trimming: 3 bases; junction bases outside the gene matches: 4. Full variable domain (rest looked up from reference TRBV2 and TRBJ2-5): EPEVTQTPSHQVTQMGQEVILRCVPISNHLYFYWYRQILGQKVEFLVSFYNNEISEKSEIFDDQFSVERPDGSNFTLKIRSTKLEDSAMYFCASRGDKETQYFGPGTRLLVL.